This T cell receptor (beta chain) was sequenced for a study of tumor and adjacent non-tumor tissue in lung cancer. Findings and limits, study-wide: Significantly higher TCR diversity was found in tumor than normal lung. Tumor repertoires had a smaller top 100 clone share than normal lung. Tumor TCR diversity, when higher, was linked to shorter survival.

This sample's RNA came from whole unsorted tissue. Chemotherapy-naive patients with new lung cancer underwent thoracic surgery in China, August–late 2014. Concerning this clonotype: Its antigen is not known.

Germline V gene data show CDR1 as SGHRS and CDR2 as YFSETQ. The CDR3 totals 16 residues. Trimming cost V 0 bases and J 0 bases; bases outside gene matches: 1. TCRbeta libraries were built with three rounds of nested PCR, modified from ARM-PCR. TCRdb re-derived calls from the multiplex PCR reads in MiXCR, one entry per CDR3 protein. There are roughly 220,000 distinct CDR3 sequences in the sample; about 76% occur only once, and approximately 26% lies in the top ten. The chain is built from TRBV5-1 and TRBJ2-5; 11 bases are a match to TRBD2. Source material: lung tumor tissue. This TCR was recovered from a man aged 55 to 70 with non-small cell lung cancer. In DNA, the CDR3 is TGCGCCAGCAGCTTGGGACTAGCGGGGAACCAAGAGACCCAGTACTTC. Translating it yields CASSLGLAGNQETQYF.